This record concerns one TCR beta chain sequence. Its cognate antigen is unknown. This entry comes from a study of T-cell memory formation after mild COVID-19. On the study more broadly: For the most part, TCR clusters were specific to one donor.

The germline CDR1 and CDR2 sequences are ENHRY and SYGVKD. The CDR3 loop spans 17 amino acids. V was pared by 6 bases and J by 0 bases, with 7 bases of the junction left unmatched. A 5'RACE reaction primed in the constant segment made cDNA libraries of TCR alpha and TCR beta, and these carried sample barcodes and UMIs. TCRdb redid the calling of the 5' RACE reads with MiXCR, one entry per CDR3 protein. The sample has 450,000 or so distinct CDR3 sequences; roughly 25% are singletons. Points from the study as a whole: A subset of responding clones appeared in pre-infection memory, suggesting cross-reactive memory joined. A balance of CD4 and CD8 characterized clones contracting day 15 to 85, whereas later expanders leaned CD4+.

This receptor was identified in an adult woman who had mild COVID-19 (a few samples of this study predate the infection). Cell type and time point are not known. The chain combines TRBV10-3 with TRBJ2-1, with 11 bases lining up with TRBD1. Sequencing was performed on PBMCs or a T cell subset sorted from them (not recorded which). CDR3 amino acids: CAIRPSGTGGSYNEQFF. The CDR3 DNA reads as TGTGCCATCAGACCCTCGGGGACAGGGGGCTCCTACAATGAGCAGTTCTTC.